This passage covers 19 T cell receptor beta chains from one sample sequenced in a study of OX40 agonist ivuxolimab in advanced cancers. The table came from immunoSEQ multiplex PCR; TCRdb's copy has only in-frame clones and leaves some out. The table records under 80,000 clones, approximately 86% of them present only once. This material consisted of CD4+ or CD8+ T cells sorted from blood, taken in a trial of the OX40 agonist ivuxolimab. The source of these receptors is an adult with an advanced solid tumor such as melanoma, head and neck, liver or kidney cancer.

The CDR3: CASSFPPGQLEAFF. CDR3 nucleotides: TGTGCCAGCAGCTTCCCTCCCGGACAGCTTGAAGCTTTCTTT. The chain uses TRBV7-9 and TRBJ1-1; D is possibly TRBD1 (6 bases). The germline V gene has CDR1 SEHNR and CDR2 FQNEAQ (reference sequence). The CDR3 is made up of 14 amino acids. V lost 3 bases and J lost 7, with 15 bases in between.

In regard to this clone: Other nucleotide sequences from this sample produce the same CDR3. The gene calls are TRBV6-1 and TRBJ2-1, with no clear D. The CDR3 spans 15 residues. V gave up 6 bases and J gave up 3 bases, with 15 bases separating them. Looked up from germline, CDR1 is MNHNS and CDR2 is SASEGT. The CDR3 spells CASRRSSGFYNEQFF. The DNA of the CDR3 is TGTGCCAGCAGAAGGTCGTCCGGGTTCTACAATGAGCAGTTCTTC.

This sequence joins TRBV6-1 and TRBJ2-7; 11 nucleotides align to TRBD2. The germline V gene has CDR1 MNHNS and CDR2 SASEGT. Germline trimming cut 1 base from V and 5 bases from J; bases unmatched to any gene: 4. The CDR3 is 15 amino acids. In DNA, the CDR3 is TGTGCCAGCAGTGAAGATACTAGCGGGAGCGACGAGCAGTACTTC. It is translated as CASSEDTSGSDEQYF.

J is TRBJ2-7 and V is TRBV6-5; no firm D call. Germline assignment: CDR1 MNHEY and CDR2 SVGAGI. Between the trimmed V and J ends, which lost 2 bases and 9 bases, there was a span of 8 bases. CDR3 length: 11 residues. CDR3 sequence (DNA): TGTGCCAGCAGTTACGGTATGGGGCAGTACTTC. Translating it yields CASSYGMGQYF.

This clone was detected only a few times. The CDR3 coding sequence is TGCAGCGTTGTGCAGGGACGCGAAAAACTGTTTTTT. The encoded protein is CSVVQGREKLFF. This chain links TRBV29-1 with TRBJ1-4, with a weak D call TRBD1 (5 bases). Germline values: CDR1 SQVTM, CDR2 ANQGSEA. V was clipped by 4 bases and J by 8 bases, with 11 bases between them. The CDR3 totals 12 residues.

This sequence joins TRBV6-1 and TRBJ1-1; no firm D call. The CDR3 consists of 12 residues. V lost 4 bases and J 4 bases, leaving 7 bases between the germline ends. Germline lookup yields CDR1 MNHNS and CDR2 SASEGT. CDR3 amino acids: CASSVVATEAFF. CDR3 DNA: TGTGCCAGCAGTGTGGTGGCCACTGAAGCTTTCTTT.

To note about this clone: The sample contains more than one DNA sequence encoding this CDR3. The CDR3 region is CASSTDRGGYEQYF. The CDR3 DNA is TGTGCCAGCAGCACCGACAGGGGGGGCTACGAGCAGTACTTC. The chain has TRBV7-2 and TRBJ2-7; 9 bases align to TRBD1. Looked up from germline, CDR1 is SGHTA and CDR2 is FQGNSA. V shed 5 bases and J 3 bases; nucleotides not matched to a gene: 5. The CDR3 length is 14 residues.

The CDR3 reads CASSLGLGALGGANVLTF. In DNA, the CDR3 is TGTGCCAGCAGCTTAGGACTGGGAGCTCTGGGAGGGGCCAACGTCCTGACTTTC. V usage is TRBV7-3 and J usage is TRBJ2-6, with D perhaps TRBD2 (5 bases). Per the germline V gene, CDR1 is SGHTA and CDR2 is FQGTGA. V was pared by 2 bases and J by 4 bases, with 18 bases between. The CDR3 consists of 18 residues.

The DNA of the CDR3 is TGCGCCAGCAGCTCTCGGGGGGGTTCAAATCAGCCCCAGCATTTT. It specifies CASSSRGGSNQPQHF. The chain has TRBV5-1 and TRBJ1-5; D perhaps matches TRBD1 (5 bases). This CDR3 has 15 amino acids. Per the germline V gene, CDR1 is SGHRS and CDR2 is YFSETQ. V lost 3 bases, J lost 4 bases, and 14 bases lay in between.

V and J are TRBV2 and TRBJ1-5, with a weak D call TRBD1 (5 bases). Trimming pared 1 base from V and 7 bases from J, leaving 14 bases between. CDR1 is SNHLY and CDR2 is FYNNEI in the germline V gene. This CDR3 is 15 amino acids long. CDR3 residues: CASSEVGGRKQPQHF. CDR3 bases: TGTGCCAGCAGTGAAGTGGGGGGAAGGAAGCAGCCCCAGCATTTT. Using reference TRBV2 and TRBJ1-5 for the parts outside the CDR3, the full variable domain is EPEVTQTPSHQVTQMGQEVILRCVPISNHLYFYWYRQILGQKVEFLVSFYNNEISEKSEIFDDQFSVERPDGSNFTLKIRSTKLEDSAMYFCASSEVGGRKQPQHFGDGTRLSIL.

The gene calls are TRBV4-2 and TRBJ1-2, with TRBD1 identical over 8 bases. Germline CDR1 and CDR2: LGHNA and YNFKEQ. The CDR3 contains 13 residues. Germline trimming cut 1 base from V and 5 bases from J; bases unmatched to any gene: 0. DNA for the CDR3: TGTGCCAGCAGCCAAGGACAGGGGTATGGCTACACCTTC. This gives the protein CASSQGQGYGYTF.

The V and J genes are TRBV30 and TRBJ1-1; D may be TRBD1 (5 bases). Germline CDR1 reads GTSNPN; CDR2 reads SVGIG (reference sequence). The germline V and J ends were trimmed by 5 bases and 1 base, with 14 bases remaining between them. The CDR3 spans 14 residues. CDR3 nucleotide sequence: TGTGCCTGGGCCGGGGCTCCCCGGAACACTGAAGCTTTCTTT. Its translation is CAWAGAPRNTEAFF.

The chain carries TRBV28 and TRBJ1-4; tentatively, D is TRBD1 (6 bases). The V and J ends lost 7 bases and 10 bases respectively, with 16 bases between them. The CDR3 is 13 amino acids. The germline gives CDR1 MDHEN, CDR2 SYDVKM. Written as DNA, the CDR3 is TGTGCCAGCACCCCAGGGGTGGTCGGAAAACTGTTTTTT. It yields the protein CASTPGVVGKLFF. The full variable domain, in which reference TRBV28 and TRBJ1-4 provide the parts outside the CDR3, is DVKVTQSSRYLVKRTGEKVFLECVQDMDHENMFWYRQDPGLGLRLIYFSYDVKMKEKGDIPEGYSVSREKKERFSLILESASTNQTSMYLCASTPGVVGKLFFGSGTQLSVL.

This chain uses TRBV6-8 with TRBJ1-5; D is uncertain. V was pared by 5 bases and J by 1 base, with 6 bases between. This CDR3 region has 13 residues. From germline, CDR1 is MNHGY and CDR2 SAAAGT. The CDR3, as DNA: TGTGCCAGCAGTCAGTTAAGCAATCAGCCCCAGCATTTT. Translating gives CASSQLSNQPQHF.

The rearrangement links TRBV5-6 to TRBJ2-1, with D unclear. The CDR3 consists of 11 residues. Germline loops: CDR1 SGHDT, CDR2 YYEEEE. V dropped 4 bases and J dropped 7 bases, with 6 bases sitting between them. CDR3: CASSIRNEQFF. Written as DNA, the CDR3 is TGTGCCAGCAGCATACGGAATGAGCAGTTCTTC.

The V call is TRBV6-1, the J call TRBJ2-3, with 11 bases that match TRBD2. Trimming cost V 5 bases and J 6 bases; bases outside gene matches: 7. Germline loops: CDR1 MNHNS, CDR2 SASEGT. This CDR3 has 15 amino acids. In DNA, the CDR3 is TGTGCCAGCAGTCCGACTAGCGGGGCCAGGGATACGCAGTATTTT. Its translation is CASSPTSGARDTQYF.

The chain employs TRBV5-6 and TRBJ2-7; no firm D call. V lost 6 bases, J lost 5 bases, and 15 bases lay in between. CDR1 and CDR2 from the germline V gene are SGHDT and YYEEEE. The CDR3 has 13 residues. CDR3 sequence (DNA): TGTGCCAGCACCCGACGGGCTGTCGACGAGCAGTACTTC. This sequence encodes CASTRRAVDEQYF. Supplemented by reference TRBV5-6 and TRBJ2-7, the full variable domain reads DAGVTQSPTHLIKTRGQQVTLRCSPKSGHDTVSWYQQALGQGPQFIFQYYEEEERQRGNFPDRFSGHQFPNYSSELNVNALLLGDSALYLCASTRRAVDEQYFGPGTRLTVT.

This chain connects TRBV7-7 to TRBJ2-5; D assignment may be TRBD1 or TRBD2 (6 bases each). Looked up from germline, CDR1 is SSHAT and CDR2 is FNYEAQ (reference sequence). The CDR3 sequence is 13 residues long. CDR3 loop: CASGRDIGETQYF. CDR3 bases: TGTGCTAGCGGCCGGGACATAGGGGAGACCCAGTACTTC.

The rearrangement joins TRBV4-3 to TRBJ2-3, with 11 bases fitting TRBD2. Per the germline V gene, CDR1 is LGHNA and CDR2 is YSLEER. The CDR3 is 16 amino acids. V dropped 1 base and J dropped 4; count of bases not matched to a gene: 4. Here the CDR3 DNA reads TGCGCCAGCAGCCAAGGGAATAGCGGGGGGGCAGATACGCAGTATTTT. It specifies CASSQGNSGGADTQYF.